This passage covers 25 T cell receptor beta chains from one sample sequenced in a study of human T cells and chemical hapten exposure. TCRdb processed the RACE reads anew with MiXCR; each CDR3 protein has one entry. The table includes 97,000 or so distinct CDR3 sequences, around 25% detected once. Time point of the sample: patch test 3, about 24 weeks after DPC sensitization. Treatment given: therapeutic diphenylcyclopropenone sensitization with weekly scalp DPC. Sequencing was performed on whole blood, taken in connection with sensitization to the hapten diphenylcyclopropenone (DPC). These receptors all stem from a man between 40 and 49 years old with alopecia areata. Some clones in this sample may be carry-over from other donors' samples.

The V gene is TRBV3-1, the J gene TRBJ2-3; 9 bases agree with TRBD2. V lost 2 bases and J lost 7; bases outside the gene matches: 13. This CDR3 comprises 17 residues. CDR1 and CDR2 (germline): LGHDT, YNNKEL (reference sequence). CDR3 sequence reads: CASSQRGTSPSINTQYF. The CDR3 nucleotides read TGTGCCAGCAGCCAACGGGGGACTAGCCCGAGTATCAATACGCAGTATTTT.

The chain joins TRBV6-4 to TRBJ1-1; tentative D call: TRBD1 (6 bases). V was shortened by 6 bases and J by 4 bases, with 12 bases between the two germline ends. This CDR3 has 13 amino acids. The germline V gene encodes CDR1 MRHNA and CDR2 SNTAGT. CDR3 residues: CASRHREGTEAFF. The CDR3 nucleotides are TGTGCCAGCAGGCACAGGGAGGGCACTGAAGCTTTCTTT.

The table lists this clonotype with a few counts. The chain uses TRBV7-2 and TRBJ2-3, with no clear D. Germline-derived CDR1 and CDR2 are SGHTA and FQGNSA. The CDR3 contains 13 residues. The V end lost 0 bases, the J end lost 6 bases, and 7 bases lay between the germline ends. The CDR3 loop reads CASSLAKPDTQYF. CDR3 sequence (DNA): TGTGCCAGCAGCTTAGCGAAACCGGATACGCAGTATTTT.

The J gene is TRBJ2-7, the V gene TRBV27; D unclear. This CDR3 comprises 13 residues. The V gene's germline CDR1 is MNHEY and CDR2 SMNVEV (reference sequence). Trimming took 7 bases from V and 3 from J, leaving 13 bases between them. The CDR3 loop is CASMTRRIYEQYF. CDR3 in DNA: TGTGCCAGCATGACCCGACGGATCTACGAGCAGTACTTC.

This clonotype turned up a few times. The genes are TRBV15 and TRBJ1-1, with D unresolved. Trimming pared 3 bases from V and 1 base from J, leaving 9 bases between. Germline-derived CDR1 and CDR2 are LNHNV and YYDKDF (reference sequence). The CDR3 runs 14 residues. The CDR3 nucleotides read TGTGCCACCAGCAGTGTGGACGGGAACACTGAAGCTTTCTTT. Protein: CATSSVDGNTEAFF.

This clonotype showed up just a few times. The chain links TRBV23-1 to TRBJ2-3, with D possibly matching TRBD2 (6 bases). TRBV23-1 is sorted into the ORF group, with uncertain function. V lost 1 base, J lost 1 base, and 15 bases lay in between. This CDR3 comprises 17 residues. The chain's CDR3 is CASSQFATGAGTDTQYF. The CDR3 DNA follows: TGCGCCAGCAGTCAATTTGCGACGGGAGCGGGCACAGATACGCAGTATTTT.

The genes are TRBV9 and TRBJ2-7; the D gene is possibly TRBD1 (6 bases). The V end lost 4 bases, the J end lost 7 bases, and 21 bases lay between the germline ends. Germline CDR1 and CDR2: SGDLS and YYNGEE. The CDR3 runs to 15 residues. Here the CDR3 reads CASSSRQDCPSEQYF. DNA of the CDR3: TGTGCCAGCAGCTCTCGACAGGACTGTCCTAGTGAGCAGTACTTC.

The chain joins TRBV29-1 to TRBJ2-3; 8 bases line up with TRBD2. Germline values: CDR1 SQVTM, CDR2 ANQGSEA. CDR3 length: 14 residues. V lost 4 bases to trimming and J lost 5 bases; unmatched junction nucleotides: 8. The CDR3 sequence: CSVVFAAGGDTQYF. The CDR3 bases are TGCAGCGTTGTATTTGCGGCGGGGGGAGATACGCAGTATTTT.

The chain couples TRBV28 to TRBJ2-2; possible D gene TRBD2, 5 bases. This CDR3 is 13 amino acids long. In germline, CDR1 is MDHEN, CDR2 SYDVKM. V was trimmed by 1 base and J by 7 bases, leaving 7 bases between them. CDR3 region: CASSLSGFGELFF. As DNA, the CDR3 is TGTGCCAGCAGTTTATCGGGGTTCGGGGAGCTGTTTTTT.

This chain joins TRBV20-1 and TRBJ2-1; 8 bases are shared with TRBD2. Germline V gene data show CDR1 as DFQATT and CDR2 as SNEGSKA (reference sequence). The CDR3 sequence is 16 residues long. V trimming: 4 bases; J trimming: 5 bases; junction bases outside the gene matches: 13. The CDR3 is CSATGGGSGRDNEQFF. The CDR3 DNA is TGCAGTGCTACCGGGGGTGGAAGCGGGAGAGACAATGAGCAGTTCTTC.

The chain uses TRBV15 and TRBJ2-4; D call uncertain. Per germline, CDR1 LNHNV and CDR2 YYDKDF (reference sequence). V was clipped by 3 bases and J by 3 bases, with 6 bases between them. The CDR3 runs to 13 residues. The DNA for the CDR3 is TGTGCCACCAGCAGGGATGTCAAAAACATTCAGTACTTC. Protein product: CATSRDVKNIQYF.

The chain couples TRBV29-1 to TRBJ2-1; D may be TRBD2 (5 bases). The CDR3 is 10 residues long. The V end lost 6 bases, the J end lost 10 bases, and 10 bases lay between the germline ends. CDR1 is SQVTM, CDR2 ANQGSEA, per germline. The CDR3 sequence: CSVWRNEQFF. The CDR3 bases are TGCAGCGTGTGGAGGAACGAGCAGTTCTTC.

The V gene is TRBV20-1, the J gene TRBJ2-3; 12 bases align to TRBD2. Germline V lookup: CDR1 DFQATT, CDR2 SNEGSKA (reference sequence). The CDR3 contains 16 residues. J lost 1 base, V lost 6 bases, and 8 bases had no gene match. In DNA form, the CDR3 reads TGCAGTGCCCTAGCGGGAGGGCCTATTCGCACAGATACGCAGTATTTT. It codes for CSALAGGPIRTDTQYF.

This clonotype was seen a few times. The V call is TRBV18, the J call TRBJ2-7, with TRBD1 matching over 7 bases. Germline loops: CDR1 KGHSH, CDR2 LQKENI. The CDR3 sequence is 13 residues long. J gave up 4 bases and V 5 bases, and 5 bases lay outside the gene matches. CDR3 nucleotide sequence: TGTGCCAGCTCAGAGACAGGGCCGTACGAGCAGTACTTC. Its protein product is CASSETGPYEQYF.

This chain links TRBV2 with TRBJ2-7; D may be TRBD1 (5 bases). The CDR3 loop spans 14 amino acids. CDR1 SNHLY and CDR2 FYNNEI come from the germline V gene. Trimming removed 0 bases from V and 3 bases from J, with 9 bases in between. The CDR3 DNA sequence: TGTGCCAGCAGTGAAGCGCGACAGAGCTACGAGCAGTACTTC. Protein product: CASSEARQSYEQYF.

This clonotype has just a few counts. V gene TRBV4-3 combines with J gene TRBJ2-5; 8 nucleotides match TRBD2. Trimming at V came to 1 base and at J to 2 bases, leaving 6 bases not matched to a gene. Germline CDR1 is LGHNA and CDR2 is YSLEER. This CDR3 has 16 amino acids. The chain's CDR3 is CASSQGLGGGQETQYF. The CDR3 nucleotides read TGCGCCAGCAGCCAAGGACTCGGGGGGGGTCAAGAGACCCAGTACTTC.

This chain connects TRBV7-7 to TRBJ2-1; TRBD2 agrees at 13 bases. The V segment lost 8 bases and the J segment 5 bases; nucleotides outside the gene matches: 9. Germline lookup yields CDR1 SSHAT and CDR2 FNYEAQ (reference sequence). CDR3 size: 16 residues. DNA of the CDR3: TGTGCCAGCGAAGCGTGGACTAGCGGGAGTCACAATGAGCAGTTCTTC. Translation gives CASEAWTSGSHNEQFF. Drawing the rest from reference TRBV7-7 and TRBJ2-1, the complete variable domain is GAGVSQSPRYKVTKRGQDVTLRCDPISSHATLYWYQQALGQGPEFLTYFNYEAQPDKSGLPSDRFSAERPEGSISTLTIQRTEQRDSAMYRCASEAWTSGSHNEQFFGPGTRLTVL.

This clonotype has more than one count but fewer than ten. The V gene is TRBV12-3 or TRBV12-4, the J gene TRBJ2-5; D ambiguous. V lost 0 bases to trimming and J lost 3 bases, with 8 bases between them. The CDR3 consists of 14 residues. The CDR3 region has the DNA TGTGCCAGCAGTTTAGCGCTGGCAGAAGAGACCCAGTACTTC. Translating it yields CASSLALAEETQYF.

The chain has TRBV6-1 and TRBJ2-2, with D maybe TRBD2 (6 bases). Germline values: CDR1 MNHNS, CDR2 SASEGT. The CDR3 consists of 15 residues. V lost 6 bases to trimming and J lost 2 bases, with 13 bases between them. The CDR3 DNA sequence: TGTGCCAGCAGGAGGGGACTCGCTAACACCGGGGAGCTGTTTTTT. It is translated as CASRRGLANTGELFF.

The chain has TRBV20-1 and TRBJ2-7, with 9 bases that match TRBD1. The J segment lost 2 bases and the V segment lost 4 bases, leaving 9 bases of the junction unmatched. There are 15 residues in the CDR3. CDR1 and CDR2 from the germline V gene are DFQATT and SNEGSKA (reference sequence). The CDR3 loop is CSAIARDRETYEQYF. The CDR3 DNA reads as TGCAGTGCTATAGCCCGGGACAGGGAGACCTACGAGCAGTACTTC.

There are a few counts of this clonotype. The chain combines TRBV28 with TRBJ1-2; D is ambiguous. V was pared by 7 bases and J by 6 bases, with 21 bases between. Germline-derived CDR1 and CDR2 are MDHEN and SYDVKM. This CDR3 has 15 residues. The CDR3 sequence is CASIGQAPYWDGYTF. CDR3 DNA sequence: TGTGCCAGCATAGGCCAGGCTCCCTACTGGGATGGCTACACCTTC.

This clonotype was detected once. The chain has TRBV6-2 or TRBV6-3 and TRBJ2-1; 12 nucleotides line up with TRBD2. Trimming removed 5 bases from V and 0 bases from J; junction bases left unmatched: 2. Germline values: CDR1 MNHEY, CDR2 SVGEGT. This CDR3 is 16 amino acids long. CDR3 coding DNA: TGTGCCAGCAGTCTGACTAGCGGGAGCTCCTACAATGAGCAGTTCTTC. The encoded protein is CASSLTSGSSYNEQFF.

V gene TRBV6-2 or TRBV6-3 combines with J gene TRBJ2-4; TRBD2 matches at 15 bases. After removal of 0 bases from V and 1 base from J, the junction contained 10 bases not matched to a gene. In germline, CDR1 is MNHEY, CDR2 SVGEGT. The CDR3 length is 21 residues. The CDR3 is CASSYSRGLAGGPPAKNIQYF. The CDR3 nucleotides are TGTGCCAGCAGTTACTCTCGCGGACTAGCGGGAGGGCCTCCGGCCAAAAACATTCAGTACTTC.

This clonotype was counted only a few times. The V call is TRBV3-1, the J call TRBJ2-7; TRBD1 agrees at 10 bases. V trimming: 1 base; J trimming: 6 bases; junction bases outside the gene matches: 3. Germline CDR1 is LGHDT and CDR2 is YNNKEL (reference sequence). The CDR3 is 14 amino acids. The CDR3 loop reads CASSQVRDRGEQYF. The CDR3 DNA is TGTGCCAGCAGCCAAGTCCGGGACAGGGGCGAGCAGTACTTC.

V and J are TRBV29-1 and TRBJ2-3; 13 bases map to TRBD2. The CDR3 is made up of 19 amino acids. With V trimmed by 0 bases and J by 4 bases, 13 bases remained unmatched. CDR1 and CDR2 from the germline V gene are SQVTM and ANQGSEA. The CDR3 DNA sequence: TGCAGCGTTGAAGACTGGGACAGGACTAGCGGGAGAAGTGCAGATACGCAGTATTTT. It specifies CSVEDWDRTSGRSADTQYF.